A selection of T cell receptor beta chains follows, all from one sample in a study of OX40 agonist ivuxolimab in advanced cancers. Assay used: immunoSEQ multiplex PCR; TCRdb lists only in-frame clones, some missing. The repertoire holds about 73,000 clones, 86% seen once, with roughly 8% in the top ten. The sequences come from CD4+ or CD8+ T cells sorted from blood, collected in a trial of the OX40 agonist ivuxolimab. Receptor source: an adult with an advanced solid tumor such as melanoma, head and neck, liver or kidney cancer. CDR3s include the opening cysteine and the closing phenylalanine or tryptophan. The D gene is left open where the match is weak. Size is stated for part of the rows, as once, few or many counts, or as a class when the clone is expanded.

size	V	D	J	CDR3	DNA
-	TRBV30	-	TRBJ1-2	CAWSERGYTF	TGTGCCTGGAGTGAAAGGGGCTACACCTTC
-	TRBV2	-	TRBJ2-4	CASSETARGLGIQYF	TGTGCCAGCAGTGAAACGGCCAGGGGTCTTGGCATTCAGTACTTC
few	TRBV21-1	-	TRBJ2-1	CASSNRNRGSLQIAQFF	TGTGCCAGCAGCAACCGCAACAGGGGTTCGCTTCAAATAGCGCAGTTCTTC
-	TRBV5-4	TRBD1	TRBJ2-7	CASSPPGQGAKYEQYF	TGTGCCAGCAGCCCACCCGGACAGGGGGCGAAATACGAGCAGTACTTC
-	TRBV27	-	TRBJ1-4	CASSLRGTNEKLFF	TGTGCCAGCAGTCTGCGGGGAACTAATGAAAAACTGTTTTTT
-	TRBV5-6	-	TRBJ2-7	CASSLRVPTAGQLGYEQYF	TGTGCCAGCAGCTTGAGGGTTCCGACGGCCGGGCAATTGGGCTACGAGCAGTACTTC
-	TRBV7-6	-	TRBJ1-1	CASSYTSNTEAFF	TGTGCCAGCAGCTACACCTCCAACACTGAAGCTTTCTTT
-	TRBV5-5	-	TRBJ1-4	CASSLRFSTNEKLFF	TGTGCCAGCAGCTTGCGGTTTTCAACTAATGAAAAACTGTTTTTT
-	TRBV5-5	-	TRBJ1-5	CASSLVPSNQPQHF	TGTGCCAGCAGCTTGGTCCCCTCGAATCAGCCCCAGCATTTT
-	TRBV6-1	TRBD1	TRBJ1-5	CASSGSRDRRSQPQHF	TGTGCCAGCAGTGGGAGCCGGGACAGGAGGAGTCAGCCCCAGCATTTT
-	TRBV5-1	-	TRBJ2-5	CASSQGRETQYF	TGCGCCAGCAGCCAGGGTAGGGAGACCCAGTACTTC
-	TRBV5-5	-	TRBJ2-2	CASSFVGSSSGELFF	TGTGCCAGCAGCTTCGTTGGGAGTTCGTCCGGGGAGCTGTTTTTT
-	TRBV4-1	-	TRBJ2-7	CASSQGLLDNLEQYF	TGCGCCAGCAGTCAAGGGTTATTGGATAACCTGGAGCAGTACTTC
once	TRBV15	TRBD1	TRBJ2-7	CATSARNRGRYEQYF	TGTGCCACCAGCGCCCGAAACAGGGGGAGGTACGAGCAGTACTTC
-	TRBV9	TRBD1	TRBJ2-1	CASSPATGSYNEQFF	TGTGCCAGCAGCCCAGCGACAGGGTCCTACAATGAGCAGTTCTTC
-	TRBV13	TRBD1	TRBJ1-5	CASSRSGQGSQPQHF	TGTGCCAGCAGCCGATCGGGACAGGGAAGCCAGCCCCAGCATTTT
-	TRBV11-2	-	TRBJ2-5	CASSYRGSRETQYF	TGTGCCAGCAGCTATAGGGGGAGCCGAGAGACCCAGTACTTC
-	TRBV5-4	TRBD1	TRBJ1-2	CASSLGDRANYGYTF	TGTGCCAGCAGCTTGGGTGACAGGGCAAACTATGGCTACACCTTC
-	TRBV7-2	-	TRBJ1-6	CASSLDSNSPLHF	TGTGCCAGCAGCTTGGACAGCAATTCACCCCTCCACTTT
-	TRBV28	-	TRBJ2-6	CASSSISAGANVLTF	TGTGCCAGCAGCTCTATATCAGCTGGGGCCAACGTCCTGACTTTC
once	TRBV9	-	TRBJ2-2	CASSFRAQPSNTGELFF	TGTGCCAGCAGCTTTAGGGCCCAGCCATCGAACACCGGGGAGCTGTTTTTT
once	TRBV18	TRBD1	TRBJ2-2	CASSQGQGASAGELFF	TGTGCCAGCTCACAGGGACAGGGGGCATCGGCCGGGGAGCTGTTTTTT
-	TRBV6-4	TRBD1	TRBJ1-4	CASSAAGQGAKLFF	TGTGCCAGCAGTGCCGCGGGACAGGGTGCAAAACTGTTTTTT
-	TRBV2	-	TRBJ1-2	CASSEGRGYTF	TGTGCCAGCAGTGAGGGACGAGGCTACACCTTC
-	TRBV9	-	TRBJ2-7	CASSPSYYEQYF	TGTGCCAGCAGCCCATCATATTACGAGCAGTACTTC
-	TRBV9	-	TRBJ2-3	CASSVEGQITDTQYF	TGTGCCAGCAGCGTAGAAGGACAGATCACAGATACGCAGTATTTT
-	TRBV5-4	-	TRBJ2-1	CASTRGGGIGGNEQFF	TGTGCCAGCACCAGGGGGGGCGGGATAGGTGGAAATGAGCAGTTCTTC
once	TRBV11-2	-	TRBJ2-1	CASSLDGLYYNEQFF	TGTGCCAGCAGCTTAGACGGACTCTACTACAATGAGCAGTTCTTC
few	TRBV5-1	TRBD1	TRBJ2-1	CASSFLPRGQGYNEQFF	TGCGCCAGCAGCTTTCTCCCCCGGGGACAGGGGTACAATGAGCAGTTCTTC
-	TRBV20-1	TRBD1	TRBJ1-1	CSARTGDEAFF	TGCAGTGCTCGGACAGGGGATGAAGCTTTCTTT
-	TRBV2	-	TRBJ2-6	CASTKEGVDSGANVLTF	TGTGCCAGCACCAAGGAGGGCGTGGACTCTGGGGCCAACGTCCTGACTTTC
-	TRBV30	-	TRBJ1-2	CAWSVPLHYGYTF	TGTGCCTGGAGTGTACCCTTACACTATGGCTACACCTTC
-	TRBV7-2	-	TRBJ2-7	CASSLARGSYEQYF	TGTGCCAGCAGCTTAGCGAGAGGGAGCTACGAGCAGTACTTC
-	TRBV6-5	TRBD1	TRBJ1-5	CASSGQGRNQPQHF	TGTGCCAGCAGTGGACAGGGGAGGAATCAGCCCCAGCATTTT
-	TRBV5-1	TRBD1	TRBJ2-3	CASSSGTGRTDTQYF	TGCGCCAGCAGCTCCGGGACAGGGAGAACAGATACGCAGTATTTT
-	TRBV29-1	TRBD1	TRBJ1-1	CSVEAGGGTEAFF	TGCAGCGTTGAAGCAGGGGGAGGAACTGAAGCTTTCTTT
-	TRBV6-1	-	TRBJ2-1	CASRDRDGPYNEQFF	TGTGCCAGCAGGGACCGGGACGGACCCTACAATGAGCAGTTCTTC
-	TRBV28	-	TRBJ2-5	CASSLGPGLTQYF	TGTGCCAGCAGTTTAGGGCCGGGGCTGACCCAGTACTTC
-	TRBV10-1	-	TRBJ2-1	CASSEYPGTFSYNEQFF	TGCGCCAGCAGTGAGTATCCGGGTACCTTTTCCTACAATGAGCAGTTCTTC
once	TRBV10-3	-	TRBJ1-1	CAISEETGRTEAFF	TGTGCCATCAGTGAGGAAACAGGACGTACTGAAGCTTTCTTT